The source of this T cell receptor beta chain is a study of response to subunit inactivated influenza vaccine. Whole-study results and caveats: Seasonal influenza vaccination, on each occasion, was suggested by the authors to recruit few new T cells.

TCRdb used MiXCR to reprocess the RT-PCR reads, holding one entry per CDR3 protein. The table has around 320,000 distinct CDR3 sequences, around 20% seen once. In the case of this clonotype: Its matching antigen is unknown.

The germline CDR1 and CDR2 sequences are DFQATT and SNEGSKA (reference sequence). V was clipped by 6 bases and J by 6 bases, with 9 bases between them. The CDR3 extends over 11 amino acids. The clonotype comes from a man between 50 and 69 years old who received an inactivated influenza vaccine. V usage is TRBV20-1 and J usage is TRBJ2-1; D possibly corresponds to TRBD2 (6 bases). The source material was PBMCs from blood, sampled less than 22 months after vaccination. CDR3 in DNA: TGCAGTGCAAACGGGGGCAATGAGCAGTTCTTC. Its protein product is CSANGGNEQFF.